This T cell receptor beta chain was profiled in a study of cytomegalovirus exposure and HLA in healthy donors. Study-level findings and limits: Cytomegalovirus-associated status was assigned to 150 to 200 TCR beta chains. Immune exposure was documented only through CMV serostatus. It was reported that the classifier diagnosed cytomegalovirus status with high specificity and sensitivity in both the original and validation cohorts.

This CDR3 spans 13 amino acids. Germline CDR1 and CDR2: MNHEY and SMNVEV (reference sequence). In regard to this clone: The antigen is not known.

PCR employed 60 Vbeta and 13 Jbeta primers. TCRdb's copy holds only in-frame clones and misses some; the assay was immunoSEQ multiplex PCR. The sample comprises 85,000 to 130,000 clones, around 80% of which are singletons, and approximately 2% rests with the top ten. This sequence was found in a woman aged 40 to 50 in good health and CMV-seronegative. The sample comprised PBMCs. This sequence joins TRBV27 and TRBJ2-5; the D is unclear. The J call is doubtful: the DNA matches TRBJ2-7 better. In DNA, the CDR3 is TGTGCCAGCAGTTTAAGTAGCACCTACGAGCAGTACTTC. Translating gives CASSLSSTYEQYF.